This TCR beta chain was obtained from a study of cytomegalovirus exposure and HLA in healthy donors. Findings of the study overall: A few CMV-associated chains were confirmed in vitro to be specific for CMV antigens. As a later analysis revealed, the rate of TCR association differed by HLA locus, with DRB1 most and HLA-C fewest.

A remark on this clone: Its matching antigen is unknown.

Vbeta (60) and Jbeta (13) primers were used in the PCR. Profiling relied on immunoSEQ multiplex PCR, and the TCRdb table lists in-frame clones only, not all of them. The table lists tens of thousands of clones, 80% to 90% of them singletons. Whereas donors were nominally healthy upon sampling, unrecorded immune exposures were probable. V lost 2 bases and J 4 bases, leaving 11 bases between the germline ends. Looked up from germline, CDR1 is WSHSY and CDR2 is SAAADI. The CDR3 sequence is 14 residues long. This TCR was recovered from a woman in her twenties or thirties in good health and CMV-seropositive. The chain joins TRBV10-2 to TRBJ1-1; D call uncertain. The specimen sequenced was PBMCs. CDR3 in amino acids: CASSEPAVPTEAFF. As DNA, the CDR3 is TGCGCCAGCAGTGAGCCCGCAGTGCCCACTGAAGCTTTCTTT.